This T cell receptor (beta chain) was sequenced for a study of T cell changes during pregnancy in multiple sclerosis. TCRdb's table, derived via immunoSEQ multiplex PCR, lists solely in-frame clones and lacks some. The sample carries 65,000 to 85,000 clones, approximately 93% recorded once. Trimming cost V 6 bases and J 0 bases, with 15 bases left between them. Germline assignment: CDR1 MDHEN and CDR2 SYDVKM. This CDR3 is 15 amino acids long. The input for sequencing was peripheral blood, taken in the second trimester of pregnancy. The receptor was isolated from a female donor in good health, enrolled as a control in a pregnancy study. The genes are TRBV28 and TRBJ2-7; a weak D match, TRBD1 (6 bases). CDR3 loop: CASSPPTGNSYEQYF. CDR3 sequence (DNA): TGTGCCAGCAGCCCTCCGACAGGAAACTCCTACGAGCAGTACTTC. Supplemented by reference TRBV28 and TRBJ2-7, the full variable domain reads DVKVTQSSRYLVKRTGEKVFLECVQDMDHENMFWYRQDPGLGLRLIYFSYDVKMKEKGDIPEGYSVSREKKERFSLILESASTNQTSMYLCASSPPTGNSYEQYFGPGTRLTVT.